This T cell receptor (beta chain) comes out of a study of cytomegalovirus exposure and HLA in healthy donors. The CDR3 length is 18 residues. V shed 6 bases, J shed 0 bases, and the junction held 9 bases outside the gene matches. From germline, CDR1 is LNHDA and CDR2 SQIVND (reference sequence). Whole-study findings and limits: A later analysis linked a missense variant in DCLRE1C to the trimming of TCR beta V and J genes.

Notes on this clone: Its specificity is not known.

PCR was performed using 60 Vbeta and 13 Jbeta primers. The data were produced by immunoSEQ multiplex PCR, yet TCRdb's version contains in-frame clones alone and is incomplete. The data show under 200,000 clones, approximately 83% seen once. The V and J genes are TRBV19 and TRBJ2-1, with TRBD2 identical over 12 bases. Sequencing input: PBMCs. This TCR was sampled from a man aged 18 to 30 in good health and CMV-seropositive. The CDR3 loop reads CASSPGLAGKSSYNEQFF. The CDR3 DNA reads TGTGCCAGTAGCCCGGGACTAGCGGGCAAGAGCTCCTACAATGAGCAGTTCTTC.